This T cell receptor (beta chain) was observed in a study of blood T cell repertoires in COVID-19. At the level of the study: Acute-phase and convalescent COVID-19 samples originated in the United States, Italy and Spain.

Clones were sequenced by immunoSEQ multiplex PCR, and TCRdb holds only the in-frame ones, with some missing. The sample has some 270,000 clones, 80% to 90% seen once; the top ten hold around 6.3%. Study members were between roughly 18 and 89 years old and lived in 24 US regions. Germline CDR1 reads MNHEY; CDR2 reads SVGAGI. The CDR3 has 10 residues. Trimming cost V 9 bases and J 8 bases; bases outside gene matches: 3. The sequenced sample consisted of PBMCs or T cells enriched from blood (not recorded which). The genes are TRBV6-5 and TRBJ1-1, with 7 positions matching TRBD1. The origin of this receptor is a woman aged 50 to 60 who had been exposed to COVID-19. The chain's CDR3 is CASGDREAFF. DNA for the CDR3: TGTGCCAGTGGGGACAGAGAAGCTTTCTTT.